This T cell receptor beta chain was captured by sequencing in a study of molecular identifiers for immune sequencing clone quantification. This clonotype was detected ten times or more. TCRdb re-called the PCR reads through MiXCR, storing one row per CDR3 protein. The sample includes just under 650,000 distinct CDR3 sequences, roughly 21% of them seen just once. V was cut by 6 bases and J by 8 bases, with 16 bases left in between. CDR3 length equals 13 residues. In germline, CDR1 is MNHEY, CDR2 SVGEGT. The chain uses TRBV6-2 or TRBV6-3 and TRBJ1-2; D is unclear. The sequencing input was naive CD8+ T cells from blood, with Jurkat cell RNA spiked in. The subset was: FACS-sorted CD8+CD4-CCR7+CD45RA+ naive T cells. This receptor was identified in a human donor in good health. Some libraries in this study had Jurkat cell RNA spiked in. The DNA of the CDR3 is TGTGCCAGCAGCCCCTGGGATGTGGTCGGCTACACCTTC. It specifies CASSPWDVVGYTF.